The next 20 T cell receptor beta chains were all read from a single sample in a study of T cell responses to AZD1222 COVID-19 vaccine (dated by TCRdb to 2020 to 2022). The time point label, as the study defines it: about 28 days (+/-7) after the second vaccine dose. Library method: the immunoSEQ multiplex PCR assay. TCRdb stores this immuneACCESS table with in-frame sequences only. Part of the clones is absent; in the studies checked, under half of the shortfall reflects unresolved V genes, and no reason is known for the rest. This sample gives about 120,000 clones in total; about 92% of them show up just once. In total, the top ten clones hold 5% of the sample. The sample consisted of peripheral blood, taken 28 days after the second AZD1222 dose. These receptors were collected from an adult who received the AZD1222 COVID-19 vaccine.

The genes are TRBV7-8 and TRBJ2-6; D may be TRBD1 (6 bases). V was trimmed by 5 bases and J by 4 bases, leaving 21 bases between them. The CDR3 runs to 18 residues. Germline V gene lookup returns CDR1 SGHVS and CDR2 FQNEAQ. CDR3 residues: CASSGPGQIFSGANVLTF. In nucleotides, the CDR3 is TGTGCCAGCAGCGGACCGGGACAAATTTTCTCAGGGGCCAACGTCCTGACTTTC.

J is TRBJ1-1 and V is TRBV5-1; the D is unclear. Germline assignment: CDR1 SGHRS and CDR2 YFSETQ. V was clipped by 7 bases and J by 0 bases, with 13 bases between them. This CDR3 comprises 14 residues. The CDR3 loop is CASRSEVLNTEAFF. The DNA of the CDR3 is TGCGCCAGCCGCTCGGAAGTTTTGAACACTGAAGCTTTCTTT.

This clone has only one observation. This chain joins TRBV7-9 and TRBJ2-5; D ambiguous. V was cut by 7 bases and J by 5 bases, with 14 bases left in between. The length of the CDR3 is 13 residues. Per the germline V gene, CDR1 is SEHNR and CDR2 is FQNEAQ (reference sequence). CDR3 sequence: CASTTSGVETQYF. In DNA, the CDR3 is TGTGCCAGCACCACATCGGGTGTGGAGACCCAGTACTTC.

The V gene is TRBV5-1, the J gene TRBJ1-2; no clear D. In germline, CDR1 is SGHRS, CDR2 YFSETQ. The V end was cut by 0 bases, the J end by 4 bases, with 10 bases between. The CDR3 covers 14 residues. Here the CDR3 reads CASSLGAGPYGYTF. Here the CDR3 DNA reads TGCGCCAGCAGCTTGGGGGCAGGCCCCTATGGCTACACCTTC.

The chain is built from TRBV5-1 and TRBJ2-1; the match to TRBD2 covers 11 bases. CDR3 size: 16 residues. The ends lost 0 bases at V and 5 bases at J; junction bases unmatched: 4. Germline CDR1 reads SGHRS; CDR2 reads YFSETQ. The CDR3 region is CASSLGPSGGNNEQFF. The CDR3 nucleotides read TGCGCCAGCAGCTTGGGACCTAGCGGGGGGAACAATGAGCAGTTCTTC.

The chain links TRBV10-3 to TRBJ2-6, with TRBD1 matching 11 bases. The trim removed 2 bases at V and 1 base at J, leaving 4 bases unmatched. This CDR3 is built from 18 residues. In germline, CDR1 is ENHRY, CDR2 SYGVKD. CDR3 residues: CAISERTGGSSGANVLTF. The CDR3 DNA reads TGTGCCATCAGTGAGAGGACAGGGGGCTCTTCTGGGGCCAACGTCCTGACTTTC.

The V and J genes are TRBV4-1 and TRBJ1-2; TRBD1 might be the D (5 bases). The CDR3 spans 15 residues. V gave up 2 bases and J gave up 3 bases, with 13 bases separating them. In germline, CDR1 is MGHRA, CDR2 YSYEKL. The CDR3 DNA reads TGCGCCAGCAGCCAAAGGGGCCCGGACGACTATGGCTACACCTTC. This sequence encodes CASSQRGPDDYGYTF.

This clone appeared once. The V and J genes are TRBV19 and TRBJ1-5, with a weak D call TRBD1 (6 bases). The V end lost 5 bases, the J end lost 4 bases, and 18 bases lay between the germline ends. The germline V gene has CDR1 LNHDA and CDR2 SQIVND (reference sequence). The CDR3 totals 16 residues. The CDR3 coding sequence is TGTGCCAGTAGTTCCCGGGGAGGGGGAGCAAATCAGCCCCAGCATTTT. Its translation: CASSSRGGGANQPQHF.

The CDR3 is CASSRQGNTEAFF. The CDR3 nucleotides are TGTGCCAGCAGTCGCCAGGGGAACACTGAAGCTTTCTTT. V gene TRBV6-5 combines with J gene TRBJ1-1; possible D gene TRBD1, 5 bases. In germline, CDR1 is MNHEY, CDR2 SVGAGI. V lost 5 bases to trimming and J lost 1 base, with 8 bases between them. The CDR3 is 13 residues long.

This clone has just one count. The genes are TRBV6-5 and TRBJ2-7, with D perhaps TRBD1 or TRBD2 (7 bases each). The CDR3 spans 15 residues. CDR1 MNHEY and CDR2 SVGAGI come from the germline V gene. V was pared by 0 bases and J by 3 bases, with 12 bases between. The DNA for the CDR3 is TGTGCCAGCAGTTACTCGCGGGGGACAGTCTACGAGCAGTACTTC. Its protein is CASSYSRGTVYEQYF.

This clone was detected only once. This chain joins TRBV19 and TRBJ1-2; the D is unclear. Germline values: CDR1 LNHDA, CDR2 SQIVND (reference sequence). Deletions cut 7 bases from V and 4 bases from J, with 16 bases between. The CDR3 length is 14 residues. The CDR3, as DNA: TGTGCCAGTACCAGTTCGACTCCCGGCTATGGCTACACCTTC. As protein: CASTSSTPGYGYTF.

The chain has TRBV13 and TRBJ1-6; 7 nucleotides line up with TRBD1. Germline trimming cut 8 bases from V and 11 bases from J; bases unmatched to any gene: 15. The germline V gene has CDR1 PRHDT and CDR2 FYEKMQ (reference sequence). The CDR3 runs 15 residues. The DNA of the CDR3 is TGTGCCAGCGGGCCGAGACAGGGAGGGGAAGCACCCCTCCACTTT. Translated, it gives CASGPRQGGEAPLHF.

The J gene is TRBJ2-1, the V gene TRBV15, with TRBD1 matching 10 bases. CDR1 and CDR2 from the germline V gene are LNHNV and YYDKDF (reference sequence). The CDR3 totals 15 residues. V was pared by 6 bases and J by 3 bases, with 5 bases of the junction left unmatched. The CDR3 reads CATRTGQGFYNEQFF. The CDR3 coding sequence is TGTGCCACCAGGACGGGACAGGGGTTCTACAATGAGCAGTTCTTC.

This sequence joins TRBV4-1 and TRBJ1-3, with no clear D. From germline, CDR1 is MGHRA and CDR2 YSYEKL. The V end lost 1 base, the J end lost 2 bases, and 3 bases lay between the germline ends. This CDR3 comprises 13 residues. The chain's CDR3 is CASSQVAGNTIYF. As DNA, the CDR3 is TGCGCCAGCAGCCAAGTTGCTGGAAACACCATATATTTT.

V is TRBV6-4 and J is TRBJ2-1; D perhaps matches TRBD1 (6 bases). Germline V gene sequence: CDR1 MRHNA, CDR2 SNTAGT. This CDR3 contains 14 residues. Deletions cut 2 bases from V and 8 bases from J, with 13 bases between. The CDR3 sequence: CASSDGFKGDEQFF. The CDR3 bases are TGTGCCAGCAGTGACGGGTTCAAGGGGGATGAGCAGTTCTTC.

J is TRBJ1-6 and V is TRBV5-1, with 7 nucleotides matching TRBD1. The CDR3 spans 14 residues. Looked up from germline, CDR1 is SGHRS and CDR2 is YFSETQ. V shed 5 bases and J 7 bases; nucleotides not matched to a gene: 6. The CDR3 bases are TGCGCCAGCAGGTCCGGGACAGAGAATTCACCCCTCCACTTT. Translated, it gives CASRSGTENSPLHF.

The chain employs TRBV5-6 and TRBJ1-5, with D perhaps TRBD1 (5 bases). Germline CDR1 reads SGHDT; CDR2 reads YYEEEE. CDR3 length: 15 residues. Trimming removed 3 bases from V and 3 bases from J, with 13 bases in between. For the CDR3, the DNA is TGTGCCAGCAGCTCGTACCGGACACCCAATCAGCCCCAGCATTTT. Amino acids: CASSSYRTPNQPQHF.

CDR3 protein: CASSWAVGLAGDEQFF. The CDR3 nucleotides are TGTGCCAGCAGCTGGGCGGTAGGACTAGCGGGAGACGAGCAGTTCTTC. The chain is built from TRBV11-1 and TRBJ2-1, with 13 bases identical to TRBD2. Germline CDR1 and CDR2: SGHAT and FQDESV (reference sequence). This CDR3 spans 16 amino acids. J lost 10 bases, V lost 4 bases, and 10 bases had no gene match.

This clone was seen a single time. The CDR3 here is CAATSGPTDTQYF. CDR3 bases: TGTGCCGCAACTAGCGGCCCCACAGATACGCAGTATTTT. The rearrangement links TRBV10-3 to TRBJ2-3; 8 positions agree with TRBD2. Trimming at V came to 11 bases and at J to 2 bases, leaving 6 bases not matched to a gene. Germline assignment: CDR1 ENHRY and CDR2 SYGVKD. The CDR3 totals 13 residues.

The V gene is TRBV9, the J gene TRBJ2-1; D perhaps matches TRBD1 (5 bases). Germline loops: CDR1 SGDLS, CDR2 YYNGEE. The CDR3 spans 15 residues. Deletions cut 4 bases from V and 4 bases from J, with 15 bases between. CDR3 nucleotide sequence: TGTGCCAGCAGCCCCGGTTCAGGGTATTACAATGAGCAGTTCTTC. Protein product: CASSPGSGYYNEQFF. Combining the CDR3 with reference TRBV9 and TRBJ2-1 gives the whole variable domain DSGVTQTPKHLITATGQRVTLRCSPRSGDLSVYWYQQSLDQGLQFLIQYYNGEERAKGNILERFSAQQFPDLHSELNLSSLELGDSALYFCASSPGSGYYNEQFFGPGTRLTVL.